Listed below are T cell receptor beta chains from one sample, sequenced in a study of graft-versus-host responses after intestinal transplantation. Sequencing was performed with immunoSEQ multiplex PCR; in TCRdb, only in-frame clones are kept and a portion is missing. The table lists around 13,000 clones, about 31% of them singletons, with 2% to 3% in the top ten. The specimen comprised alloreactive CD8+ T cells from a mixed lymphocyte reaction culture, sampled before intestinal transplant. The receptors come from a human patient who received an intestinal transplant. Each CDR3 is given with its conserved first and last residue. Fields, in order: J gene, V gene, clone size, D gene, CDR3 protein, CDR3 DNA. A D gene is named only where the DNA matches it firmly. Where a row states a size, it is once, few, many or the class of an expanded clone; other rows omit it.

J gene: TRBJ1-1
V gene: TRBV30
clone size: NA
D gene: NA
CDR3 protein: CAWSVGYTEAFF
CDR3 DNA: TGTGCCTGGAGTGTAGGTTACACTGAAGCTTTCTTT

J gene: TRBJ1-1
V gene: TRBV29-1
clone size: NA
D gene: NA
CDR3 protein: CSVDHSTVPHEAFF
CDR3 DNA: TGCAGCGTCGACCATTCGACAGTACCCCATGAAGCTTTCTTT

J gene: TRBJ1-4
V gene: TRBV19
clone size: few
D gene: NA
CDR3 protein: CASTPGGEKLFF
CDR3 DNA: TGTGCCAGTACCCCCGGGGGAGAAAAACTGTTTTTT

J gene: TRBJ2-2
V gene: TRBV7-9
clone size: medium-sized
D gene: NA
CDR3 protein: CASSLVPGELFF
CDR3 DNA: TGTGCCAGCAGCTTAGTCCCCGGGGAGCTGTTTTTT

J gene: TRBJ2-7
V gene: TRBV30
clone size: medium-sized
D gene: TRBD2
CDR3 protein: CAWDRLAETYEQYF
CDR3 DNA: TGTGCCTGGGATAGACTAGCGGAAACCTACGAGCAGTACTTC

J gene: TRBJ2-7
V gene: TRBV7-6
clone size: NA
D gene: NA
CDR3 protein: CASSFGGTYEQYF
CDR3 DNA: TGTGCCAGCAGCTTCGGCGGGACCTACGAGCAGTACTTC

J gene: TRBJ2-7
V gene: TRBV28
clone size: few
D gene: TRBD2
CDR3 protein: CASSLFGLAGNYEQYF
CDR3 DNA: TGTGCCAGCAGTTTATTCGGACTAGCGGGCAACTACGAGCAGTACTTC

J gene: TRBJ1-2
V gene: TRBV6-1
clone size: NA
D gene: TRBD1
CDR3 protein: CASSGTGGYGYTF
CDR3 DNA: TGTGCCAGCAGTGGGACAGGGGGCTATGGCTACACCTTC

J gene: TRBJ2-3
V gene: TRBV6-5
clone size: few
D gene: TRBD2
CDR3 protein: CASSYSTSGATDTQYF
CDR3 DNA: TGTGCCAGCAGTTACTCGACTAGCGGGGCTACAGATACGCAGTATTTT

J gene: TRBJ1-3
V gene: TRBV21-1
clone size: medium-sized
D gene: NA
CDR3 protein: CASSNGGRRDRTGNTIYF
CDR3 DNA: TGTGCCAGCAGCAATGGAGGTAGGCGGGACCGAACTGGAAACACCATATATTTT

J gene: TRBJ1-1
V gene: TRBV19
clone size: few
D gene: NA
CDR3 protein: CASSITSNTEAFF
CDR3 DNA: TGTGCCAGTAGTATAACCAGCAACACTGAAGCTTTCTTT

J gene: TRBJ2-3
V gene: TRBV5-1
clone size: NA
D gene: TRBD1
CDR3 protein: CASSSGQGADTQYF
CDR3 DNA: TGCGCCAGCAGCTCCGGACAGGGGGCAGATACGCAGTATTTT

J gene: TRBJ2-3
V gene: TRBV5-8
clone size: NA
D gene: NA
CDR3 protein: CASSFQSSADTQYF
CDR3 DNA: TGTGCCAGCAGCTTTCAGTCGAGCGCAGATACGCAGTATTTT

J gene: TRBJ2-2
V gene: TRBV27
clone size: few
D gene: NA
CDR3 protein: CASSPRPVGGELFF
CDR3 DNA: TGTGCCAGCAGTCCCAGACCCGTAGGGGGGGAGCTGTTTTTT

J gene: TRBJ2-7
V gene: TRBV6-5
clone size: NA
D gene: NA
CDR3 protein: CASSGTYEQYF
CDR3 DNA: TGTGCCAGCAGTGGAACCTACGAGCAGTACTTC

J gene: TRBJ2-3
V gene: TRBV7-6
clone size: NA
D gene: TRBD2
CDR3 protein: CASSLSGSPEDTQYF
CDR3 DNA: TGTGCCAGCAGCCTCAGCGGGAGTCCCGAAGATACGCAGTATTTT

J gene: TRBJ2-7
V gene: TRBV15
clone size: NA
D gene: NA
CDR3 protein: CATSRNRGTDGPSSYEQYF
CDR3 DNA: TGTGCCACCAGCAGAAACCGTGGGACCGACGGGCCCTCCTCCTACGAGCAGTACTTC

J gene: TRBJ2-7
V gene: TRBV11-2
clone size: NA
D gene: NA
CDR3 protein: CASSFSGTPYEQYF
CDR3 DNA: TGTGCCAGCAGTTTTTCCGGGACCCCTTACGAGCAGTACTTC

J gene: TRBJ2-7
V gene: TRBV10-1
clone size: medium-sized
D gene: NA
CDR3 protein: CASSANYDGYEQYF
CDR3 DNA: TGCGCCAGCAGTGCTAACTATGACGGGTACGAGCAGTACTTC

J gene: TRBJ2-1
V gene: TRBV7-3
clone size: NA
D gene: NA
CDR3 protein: CASSGSGSSYNEQFF
CDR3 DNA: TGTGCCAGCAGCGGCTCTGGGAGCTCCTACAATGAGCAGTTCTTC

J gene: TRBJ1-5
V gene: TRBV29-1
clone size: few
D gene: NA
CDR3 protein: CSALVGVGNQPQHF
CDR3 DNA: TGCAGCGCCCTGGTTGGAGTGGGCAATCAGCCCCAGCATTTT

J gene: TRBJ2-1
V gene: TRBV15
clone size: NA
D gene: TRBD1
CDR3 protein: CATSRERTGAYNEQFF
CDR3 DNA: TGTGCCACCAGCAGAGAAAGGACAGGGGCCTACAATGAGCAGTTCTTC

J gene: TRBJ2-7
V gene: TRBV27
clone size: medium-sized
D gene: TRBD1
CDR3 protein: CASSPGTGWNEQYF
CDR3 DNA: TGTGCCAGCAGTCCCGGGACAGGGTGGAACGAGCAGTACTTC

J gene: TRBJ1-1
V gene: TRBV9
clone size: NA
D gene: NA
CDR3 protein: CASSPRLAVMNTEAFF
CDR3 DNA: TGTGCCAGCAGCCCTCGCTTAGCGGTGATGAACACTGAAGCTTTCTTT

J gene: TRBJ2-2
V gene: TRBV6-5
clone size: NA
D gene: NA
CDR3 protein: CASSYTGNTGELFF
CDR3 DNA: TGTGCCAGCAGTTACACAGGGAACACCGGGGAGCTGTTTTTT

J gene: TRBJ2-1
V gene: TRBV10-3
clone size: NA
D gene: NA
CDR3 protein: CAISESRDEYNEQFF
CDR3 DNA: TGTGCCATCAGTGAGTCCAGGGATGAGTACAATGAGCAGTTCTTC

J gene: TRBJ2-1
V gene: TRBV27
clone size: few
D gene: NA
CDR3 protein: CASSLGGDYSYNEQFF
CDR3 DNA: TGTGCCAGCAGTTTGGGGGGAGACTACTCCTACAATGAGCAGTTCTTC

J gene: TRBJ1-1
V gene: TRBV4-1
clone size: NA
D gene: NA
CDR3 protein: CASSQDTNTEAFF
CDR3 DNA: TGCGCCAGCAGCCAAGATACAAACACTGAAGCTTTCTTT

J gene: TRBJ2-1
V gene: TRBV4-1
clone size: NA
D gene: NA
CDR3 protein: CASSRDWAGMGYNEQFF
CDR3 DNA: TGCGCCAGCAGCCGGGATTGGGCAGGGATGGGTTACAATGAGCAGTTCTTC

J gene: TRBJ2-7
V gene: TRBV7-9
clone size: NA
D gene: NA
CDR3 protein: CASSFKASYEQYF
CDR3 DNA: TGTGCCAGCAGCTTTAAGGCGTCCTACGAGCAGTACTTC

J gene: TRBJ2-7
V gene: TRBV7-9
clone size: medium-sized
D gene: NA
CDR3 protein: CASSLSTRIEEQYF
CDR3 DNA: TGTGCCAGCAGTCTTAGTACAAGAATCGAAGAGCAGTACTTC

J gene: TRBJ2-1
V gene: TRBV11-1
clone size: few
D gene: TRBD1
CDR3 protein: CASRLRPRQGAVNEQFF
CDR3 DNA: TGTGCCAGCAGGTTAAGACCCCGACAGGGGGCTGTTAATGAGCAGTTCTTC

J gene: TRBJ2-7
V gene: TRBV7-2
clone size: NA
D gene: NA
CDR3 protein: CASSSTGYEQYF
CDR3 DNA: TGTGCCAGCAGCTCCACGGGCTACGAGCAGTACTTC

J gene: TRBJ2-7
V gene: TRBV7-3
clone size: NA
D gene: NA
CDR3 protein: CASSLRFGGPYEQYF
CDR3 DNA: TGTGCCAGCAGCTTAAGGTTTGGCGGTCCCTACGAGCAGTACTTC

J gene: TRBJ2-7
V gene: TRBV5-6
clone size: medium-sized
D gene: NA
CDR3 protein: CASSLEGSGEQYF
CDR3 DNA: TGTGCCAGCAGCTTGGAGGGATCGGGGGAGCAGTACTTC

J gene: TRBJ1-1
V gene: TRBV7-9
clone size: few
D gene: NA
CDR3 protein: CASSDSIGQGRAEAFF
CDR3 DNA: TGTGCCAGCAGCGATAGCATCGGCCAGGGGAGGGCTGAAGCTTTCTTT

J gene: TRBJ2-3
V gene: TRBV2
clone size: few
D gene: TRBD2
CDR3 protein: CASVEGLEGPDTQYF
CDR3 DNA: TGTGCCAGCGTAGAGGGACTAGAGGGTCCAGATACGCAGTATTTT

J gene: TRBJ2-3
V gene: TRBV19
clone size: few
D gene: TRBD2
CDR3 protein: CASSILAGPTDTQYF
CDR3 DNA: TGTGCCAGTAGTATTCTAGCGGGGCCAACAGATACGCAGTATTTT

J gene: TRBJ2-1
V gene: TRBV28
clone size: NA
D gene: NA
CDR3 protein: CASTLGSAYNEQFF
CDR3 DNA: TGTGCCAGCACCCTGGGATCCGCCTACAATGAGCAGTTCTTC

J gene: TRBJ1-6
V gene: TRBV7-6
clone size: few
D gene: NA
CDR3 protein: CASSVDPPIDRSSYNSPLHF
CDR3 DNA: TGTGCCAGCAGCGTAGACCCCCCCATTGACAGGAGCTCCTATAATTCACCCCTCCACTTT

J gene: TRBJ1-1
V gene: TRBV6-6
clone size: many
D gene: NA
CDR3 protein: CASSYSGNSEAFF
CDR3 DNA: TGTGCCAGCAGTTACTCGGGGAACAGCGAAGCTTTCTTT

J gene: TRBJ1-6
V gene: TRBV4-2
clone size: NA
D gene: TRBD1
CDR3 protein: CASSQDHRGYNSPLHF
CDR3 DNA: TGTGCCAGCAGCCAAGATCACAGGGGATACAATTCACCCCTCCACTTT

J gene: TRBJ2-1
V gene: TRBV7-2
clone size: few
D gene: TRBD2
CDR3 protein: CASSNIAGPYNEQFF
CDR3 DNA: TGTGCCAGCAGCAACATAGCGGGTCCTTACAATGAGCAGTTCTTC

J gene: TRBJ2-5
V gene: TRBV13
clone size: few
D gene: TRBD2
CDR3 protein: CASSLEPAGGETQYF
CDR3 DNA: TGTGCCAGCAGCTTAGAACCAGCGGGGGGCGAGACCCAGTACTTC

J gene: TRBJ2-7
V gene: TRBV12-5
clone size: NA
D gene: TRBD2
CDR3 protein: CASGLVRGGEQYF
CDR3 DNA: TGTGCTAGTGGGTTGGTACGGGGGGGAGAGCAGTACTTC

J gene: TRBJ1-1
V gene: TRBV4-1
clone size: NA
D gene: NA
CDR3 protein: CASGWDTNYFTEAFF
CDR3 DNA: TGCGCCAGCGGGTGGGACACCAATTACTTCACTGAAGCTTTCTTT

J gene: TRBJ1-5
V gene: TRBV2
clone size: NA
D gene: NA
CDR3 protein: CASSGEESQPQHF
CDR3 DNA: TGTGCCAGCAGTGGAGAAGAGAGTCAGCCCCAGCATTTT

J gene: TRBJ2-7
V gene: TRBV2
clone size: few
D gene: NA
CDR3 protein: CASAAGGGSSYEQYF
CDR3 DNA: TGTGCCAGCGCCGCAGGAGGGGGGAGCTCCTACGAGCAGTACTTC

J gene: TRBJ2-3
V gene: TRBV6-1
clone size: many
D gene: TRBD2
CDR3 protein: CASSESGGAFDTQYF
CDR3 DNA: TGTGCCAGCAGTGAAAGCGGGGGGGCCTTCGATACGCAGTATTTT

J gene: TRBJ1-5
V gene: TRBV28
clone size: medium-sized
D gene: TRBD1
CDR3 protein: CASSRRQGAQPQHF
CDR3 DNA: TGTGCCAGCAGCAGACGACAGGGGGCTCAGCCCCAGCATTTT

J gene: TRBJ2-7
V gene: TRBV11-2
clone size: NA
D gene: NA
CDR3 protein: CASSSQGYEQYF
CDR3 DNA: TGTGCCAGCAGCTCCCAGGGATACGAGCAGTACTTC

J gene: TRBJ2-4
V gene: TRBV14
clone size: NA
D gene: NA
CDR3 protein: CASSQGGDIQYF
CDR3 DNA: TGTGCCAGCAGCCAAGGGGGAGACATTCAGTACTTC

J gene: TRBJ1-2
V gene: TRBV7-9
clone size: few
D gene: NA
CDR3 protein: CASSFSDRLLYGYTF
CDR3 DNA: TGTGCCAGCAGCTTCTCCGACAGACTCCTCTATGGCTACACCTTC

J gene: TRBJ1-2
V gene: TRBV2
clone size: NA
D gene: NA
CDR3 protein: CASSSAGYGYTF
CDR3 DNA: TGTGCCAGCAGTTCGGCCGGGTATGGCTACACCTTC

J gene: TRBJ2-7
V gene: TRBV7-9
clone size: medium-sized
D gene: NA
CDR3 protein: CASSPQTGSYEQYF
CDR3 DNA: TGTGCCAGCAGCCCGCAGACAGGCTCCTACGAGCAGTACTTC

J gene: TRBJ2-7
V gene: TRBV5-1
clone size: NA
D gene: TRBD2
CDR3 protein: CASSWTSGSYEQYF
CDR3 DNA: TGTGCCAGCAGCTGGACTAGCGGGAGTTACGAGCAGTACTTC

J gene: TRBJ2-4
V gene: TRBV4-1
clone size: NA
D gene: TRBD1
CDR3 protein: CASSHGTVKNIQYF
CDR3 DNA: TGCGCCAGCAGCCACGGGACAGTCAAAAACATTCAGTACTTC